Presented here are 5 T cell receptor beta chains from one specimen sequenced in a study of CD8 T cells in ankylosing spondylitis (TCRdb year 2017). Their cognate antigens are unknown. Points the paper makes about the study in general: Blood from ankylosing spondylitis patients appeared to be characterized by a TCR beta motif made up of about 8 highly homologous amino acid variants.

Library preparation used 5' RACE. The reads were generated on an Illumina HiSeq 2500. TCRdb reprocessed the public reads (quality trimming at Q25 with fastp, clone calling with MiXCR) and kept in-frame beta chains. Every CDR3 protein is listed once, alongside the most common genes and DNA of its rows. The sample records 300,000 to 400,000 distinct CDR3 sequences, about 20% of which are singletons. About 16% of the sample is held by the ten biggest clonotypes. The sample taken for sequencing was blood, either unsorted or a sorted T cell fraction (not recorded which). The receptors here all came from a male donor with ankylosing spondylitis.

This clonotype was counted between two and nine times. This chain links TRBV29-1 with TRBJ2-7; 9 positions agree with TRBD1. CDR1 SQVTM and CDR2 ANQGSEA come from the germline V gene. CDR3 size: 15 residues. V lost 2 bases and J lost 0; bases outside the gene matches: 5. The CDR3 region has the DNA TGCAGCGTTGAATTCGGACAGGGGAGCTCCTACGAGCAGTACTTC. This gives the protein CSVEFGQGSSYEQYF.

The genes are TRBV2 and TRBJ2-3; 15 bases line up with TRBD2. V lost 5 bases, J lost 7 bases, and 7 bases stayed unmatched. The germline V gene has CDR1 SNHLY and CDR2 FYNNEI. The CDR3 contains 16 residues. The CDR3 DNA sequence: TGTGCCAGCAGTAGGGGACTAGCGGGAGGTACAAATACGCAGTATTTT. Its protein is CASSRGLAGGTNTQYF.

In its sample, this clonotype was seen a few times. This chain joins TRBV11-3 and TRBJ2-1; possibly TRBD1 for D (6 bases). This CDR3 spans 13 amino acids. V gave up 6 bases and J gave up 8 bases, with 14 bases separating them. CDR1 and CDR2 (germline): SGHNT, YENEEA. The CDR3 protein is CASRHQGIDEQFF. CDR3 bases: TGTGCCAGCAGGCATCAGGGGATCGATGAGCAGTTCTTC.

This clonotype was recorded a few times. This chain connects TRBV6-1 to TRBJ2-2, with TRBD1 identical over 8 bases. CDR1 and CDR2 (germline): MNHNS, SASEGT. V lost 7 bases and J lost 3; bases outside the gene matches: 7. This CDR3 is built from 15 residues. In DNA, the CDR3 is TGTGCCAGCAAAAGTTGGGGACAGGACACCGGGGAGCTGTTTTTT. It encodes CASKSWGQDTGELFF.

This clonotype has a handful of counts. The chain carries TRBV20-1 and TRBJ1-6; D is ambiguous. V lost 3 bases, J lost 8 bases, and 11 bases lay in between. The germline CDR1 and CDR2 sequences are DFQATT and SNEGSKA (reference sequence). The CDR3 totals 13 residues. CDR3 loop: CSARADLYSPLHF. The CDR3 nucleotides read TGCAGTGCTAGGGCTGATTTGTATTCACCCCTCCACTTT.